Listed below are T cell receptor beta chains from one sample, sequenced in a study of OX40 agonist ivuxolimab in advanced cancers. Profiling relied on immunoSEQ multiplex PCR, and the TCRdb table lists in-frame clones only, not all of them. The sample includes about 100,000 clones, about nine tenths seen only once; the top ten take under 0.4%. Here the sequenced sample was CD4+ or CD8+ T cells sorted from blood, taken in a trial of the OX40 agonist ivuxolimab. These receptors were collected from an adult with an advanced solid tumor such as melanoma, head and neck, liver or kidney cancer. Both conserved end residues are part of each CDR3. D genes are given only for firm matches. Clone size is shown for a subset of rows, as once, few, many or a class of expanded clone.

j_call d_call cdr3_length v_call clone_size cdr3_aa cdr3_nt
TRBJ1-4 NA 16 TRBV19 few CASSIVRTGGNEKLFF TGTGCCAGTAGTATAGTGAGAACTGGCGGTAATGAAAAACTGTTTTTT
TRBJ2-1 TRBD1 14 TRBV5-1 NA CASGRGQGDNEQFF TGCGCCAGCGGAAGGGGACAGGGGGACAATGAGCAGTTCTTC
TRBJ2-1 NA 15 TRBV5-6 once CASSFLAANLNEQFF TGTGCCAGCAGCTTTTTGGCAGCCAACCTCAATGAGCAGTTCTTC
TRBJ2-7 TRBD1 15 TRBV28 NA CASRNLPGQVAEQYF TGTGCCAGCAGGAACTTACCGGGACAGGTTGCCGAGCAGTACTTC
TRBJ2-3 NA 14 TRBV29-1 NA CSVASGGLIDTQYF TGCAGCGTTGCTTCCGGGGGGCTGATAGATACGCAGTATTTT
TRBJ2-5 TRBD2 16 TRBV4-2 NA CASSQTRTSGQETQYF TGTGCCAGCAGCCAAACCCGGACTAGCGGCCAAGAGACCCAGTACTTC
TRBJ2-7 NA 13 TRBV11-1 NA CASSLGYKEEQYF TGTGCCAGCAGCTTAGGATATAAGGAAGAGCAGTACTTC
TRBJ2-1 TRBD1 13 TRBV5-1 NA CASGTGGSNEQFF TGCGCCAGCGGCACAGGGGGCTCCAATGAGCAGTTCTTC
TRBJ2-5 TRBD2 14 TRBV7-8 NA CASSHSGREETQYF TGTGCCAGCAGTCATAGCGGGAGAGAAGAGACCCAGTACTTC
TRBJ2-7 TRBD2 16 TRBV10-3 NA CAISEQLAGGSGEQYF TGTGCCATCAGTGAGCAGCTAGCGGGAGGTTCTGGAGAGCAGTACTTC